This is a list of T cell receptor beta chains from one sample in a study of shared clonotypes between healthy human individuals. Method: immunoSEQ multiplex PCR; TCRdb's copy keeps in-frame clones and lacks some. This table holds about 700,000 clones, over 65% found once. Sequences were obtained from memory CD4+ T cells sorted from blood. Source of these receptors: a woman between 25 and 40 years old in good health. Each CDR3 is given with its conserved first and last residue. A D gene is named only where the DNA matches it firmly. Clone size is given for some rows only: seen once, a few or many times, or a class if the clone is expanded.

NA 15 TRBJ2-2 NA TRBV19 CASSILAANTGELFF TGTGCCAGTAGTATCCTGGCGGCGAACACCGGGGAGCTGTTTTTT
NA 15 TRBJ2-7 NA TRBV25-1 CASSVGHRRDYEQYF TGTGCCAGCAGTGTGGGACACCGGAGGGACTACGAGCAGTACTTC
NA 13 TRBJ1-1 few TRBV11-2 CASSLGENTEAFF TGTGCCAGCAGCTTAGGGGAGAACACTGAAGCTTTCTTT
TRBD1 15 TRBJ2-5 NA TRBV7-7 CASSFNIDRAETQYF TGTGCCAGCAGCTTCAACATTGACAGGGCTGAGACCCAGTACTTC
TRBD1 17 TRBJ2-2 NA TRBV7-3 CASSVRPQGTNTGELFF TGTGCCAGCAGCGTAAGACCACAGGGGACGAACACCGGGGAGCTGTTTTTT
TRBD2 15 TRBJ2-1 NA TRBV28 CASSFLRTSGNEQFF TGTGCCAGCAGTTTCCTCCGGACTAGCGGCAATGAGCAGTTCTTC
NA 14 TRBJ2-3 NA TRBV28 CASSRLVLPDTQYF TGTGCCAGCAGTCGACTAGTCCTGCCAGATACGCAGTATTTT
NA 15 TRBJ2-7 NA TRBV6-4 CASRHPGTSIYEQYF TGTGCCAGCAGACATCCCGGGACTTCAATCTACGAGCAGTACTTC
NA 13 TRBJ2-1 few TRBV4-2 CASSQALGDEQFF TGTGCCAGCAGCCAAGCCCTAGGGGATGAGCAGTTCTTC
NA 14 TRBJ1-1 NA TRBV10-2 CASSESRQDTEAFF TGCGCCAGCAGTGAGTCTCGACAGGACACTGAAGCTTTCTTT
TRBD2 15 TRBJ2-1 NA TRBV7-2 CASRSGTSGLNEQFF TGTGCCAGCAGGTCCGGGACTAGCGGGTTAAATGAGCAGTTCTTC
NA 16 TRBJ2-3 few TRBV11-2 CASSLDLGDHTNTQYF TGTGCCAGCAGCTTAGATTTGGGGGACCACACAAATACGCAGTATTTT
NA 17 TRBJ1-2 NA TRBV4-1 CASSHGNYRVLMRGYTF TGCGCCAGCAGCCATGGAAACTACAGGGTTTTAATGCGTGGCTACACCTTC
TRBD1 13 TRBJ2-7 NA TRBV6-6 CASRGQGFYEQYF TGTGCCAGCAGGGGACAGGGTTTCTACGAGCAGTACTTC
TRBD2 16 TRBJ2-3 many TRBV19 CASKTSGAGFTDTQYF TGTGCCAGTAAGACTAGCGGGGCAGGATTCACAGATACGCAGTATTTT
TRBD1 15 TRBJ2-2 NA TRBV13 CASSLAQGVTGELFF TGTGCCAGCAGCTTAGCACAGGGGGTCACCGGGGAGCTGTTTTTT
NA 11 TRBJ2-1 NA TRBV20-1 CSAGRTSEQFF TGCAGTGCTGGACGCACAAGTGAGCAGTTCTTC
NA 12 TRBJ2-2 NA TRBV4-2 CASSHPTGELFF TGTGCCAGCAGCCACCCTACCGGGGAGCTGTTTTTT
NA 13 TRBJ2-5 NA TRBV5-6 CASSLMSFGTQYF TGTGCCAGCAGCTTGATGTCGTTTGGGACCCAGTACTTC
NA 16 TRBJ1-4 NA TRBV6-6 CASSYSGGGGNEKLFF TGTGCCAGCAGTTACTCAGGCGGGGGAGGTAATGAAAAACTGTTTTTT
TRBD1 16 TRBJ2-5 few TRBV5-8 CASSYGQAMYQETQYF TGTGCCAGCAGCTACGGACAGGCGATGTACCAAGAGACCCAGTACTTC
NA 18 TRBJ2-4 NA TRBV28 CASRKFPGRILAKNIQYF TGTGCCAGCAGAAAATTCCCGGGACGCATATTAGCCAAAAACATTCAGTACTTC
NA 17 TRBJ2-2 NA TRBV28 CASIPTGRGGDTGELFF TGTGCCAGCATCCCCACGGGCAGGGGAGGGGACACCGGGGAGCTGTTTTTT
NA 15 TRBJ2-2 NA TRBV19 CASSTLAANTGELFF TGTGCCAGTAGTACCTTAGCGGCGAACACCGGGGAGCTGTTTTTT
NA 15 TRBJ2-3 NA TRBV21-1 CANPSRQCCTDTQYF TGTGCCAACCCAAGTCGCCAGTGTTGCACAGATACGCAGTATTTT
TRBD1 14 TRBJ1-2 once TRBV5-1 CASSRRGQLEGYTF TGCGCCAGCAGCCGTAGGGGACAGTTGGAGGGCTACACCTTC
NA 15 TRBJ2-1 NA TRBV29-1 CSVDTGFSSYNEQFF TGCAGCGTTGACACAGGGTTCAGTTCCTACAATGAGCAGTTCTTC
TRBD2 15 TRBJ2-1 NA TRBV5-1 CASSESSGSYNEQFF TGCGCCAGCAGCGAGTCTAGCGGGTCCTACAATGAGCAGTTCTTC
TRBD1 15 TRBJ1-5 NA TRBV28 CASSVTGQGNQPQHF TGTGCCAGCAGTGTCACGGGACAGGGTAATCAGCCCCAGCATTTT
NA 16 TRBJ2-1 once TRBV7-9 CASSLVAVSSYNEQFF TGTGCCAGCAGCTTAGTAGCGGTGAGCTCCTACAATGAGCAGTTCTTC
TRBD1 15 TRBJ2-7 NA TRBV19 CASRSTGARWNEQYF TGTGCCAGTCGTTCGACAGGGGCCCGGTGGAACGAGCAGTACTTC
NA 12 TRBJ1-2 few TRBV6-1 CASSEVGYGYTF TGTGCCAGCAGTGAAGTAGGGTATGGCTACACCTTC
NA 15 TRBJ2-2 NA TRBV28 CASSLLGSNTGELFF TGTGCCAGCAGTTTGTTAGGGTCGAACACCGGGGAGCTGTTTTTT
NA 14 TRBJ2-3 NA TRBV11-2 CASTAVARADTQYF TGTGCCAGCACCGCCGTCGCGCGGGCAGATACGCAGTATTTT
TRBD1 17 TRBJ2-7 NA TRBV5-5 CASSPQISTGGTYEQYF TGTGCCAGCAGCCCCCAGATCTCGACAGGGGGTACCTACGAGCAGTACTTC
NA 17 TRBJ2-7 NA TRBV28 CASSPPGEGLRTYEQYF TGTGCCAGCAGCCCCCCCGGGGAAGGGTTGAGAACCTACGAGCAGTACTTC
NA 15 TRBJ2-3 NA TRBV7-9 CASSLEGLGTDTQYF TGTGCCAGCAGCTTAGAGGGGCTCGGCACAGATACGCAGTATTTT
TRBD2 15 TRBJ2-1 NA TRBV2 CASSGRLAGSHEQFF TGTGCCAGCAGTGGTCGGCTAGCGGGCTCCCATGAGCAGTTCTTC
TRBD1 14 TRBJ2-7 NA TRBV28 CASCPGTAPYEQYF TGTGCCAGCTGTCCCGGGACAGCCCCCTACGAGCAGTACTTC
NA 15 TRBJ2-1 many TRBV6-1 CASSVEESSYNEQFF TGTGCCAGCAGTGTAGAGGAGAGCTCCTACAATGAGCAGTTCTTC
TRBD2 15 TRBJ2-2 NA TRBV6-6 CASSARTRLGGELFF TGTGCCAGCAGTGCGAGGACTAGGCTCGGCGGGGAGCTGTTTTTT